This T cell receptor beta chain is from a study of regulatory T cells in long-lasting Graves disease. Stated time point: newly diagnosed GD, antithyroid drugs for less than 3 months. PBMCs were the source of the RNA used for TCR sequencing. An endocrinology department located in Xi'an, China, was where the patients came from. Sequencing libraries for TCR beta were prepared with iRepertoire HTBI primers and Arm-PCR of CDR3 regions. From the multiplex PCR reads, TCRdb called clonotypes with MiXCR, one entry per CDR3 protein. There are about 530,000 distinct CDR3 sequences in the sample; about 16% occur only once, and 20% to 25% lies in the top ten. These same records also appear under a second study, on T cells in Graves' hyperthyroidism and ophthalmopathy.

The specimen was peripheral blood mononuclear cells (PBMCs), collected at new diagnosis, from a patient treated with antithyroid drugs. This clonotype was sampled from a woman aged 35-65 years with Graves disease.

The CDR3 here is CASSTQGWGNEKLFF. DNA of the CDR3: TGTGCCAGTAGTACACAGGGGTGGGGTAATGAAAAACTGTTTTTT. The V and J genes are TRBV19 and TRBJ1-4; 7 bases line up with TRBD1. Germline CDR1 LNHDA, CDR2 SQIVND (reference sequence). V gave up 4 bases and J gave up 4 bases; unmatched junction bases: 6. The CDR3 runs 15 residues.